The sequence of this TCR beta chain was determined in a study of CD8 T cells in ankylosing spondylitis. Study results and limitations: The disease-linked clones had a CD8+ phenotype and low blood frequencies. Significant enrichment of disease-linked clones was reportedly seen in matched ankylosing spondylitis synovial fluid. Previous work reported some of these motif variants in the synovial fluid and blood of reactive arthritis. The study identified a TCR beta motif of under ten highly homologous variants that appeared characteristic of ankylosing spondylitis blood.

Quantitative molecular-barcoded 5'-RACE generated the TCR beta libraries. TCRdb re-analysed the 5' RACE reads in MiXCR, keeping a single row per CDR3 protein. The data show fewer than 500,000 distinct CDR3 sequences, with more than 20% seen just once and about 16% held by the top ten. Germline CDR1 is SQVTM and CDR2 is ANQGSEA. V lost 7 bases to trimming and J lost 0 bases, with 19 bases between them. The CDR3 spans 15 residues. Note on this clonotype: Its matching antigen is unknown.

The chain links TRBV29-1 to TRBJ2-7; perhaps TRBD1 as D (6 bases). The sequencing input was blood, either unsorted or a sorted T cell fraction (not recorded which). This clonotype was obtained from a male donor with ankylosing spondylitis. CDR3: CSAYSRGASSYEQYF. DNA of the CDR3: TGCAGCGCCTATTCCAGGGGCGCCAGCTCCTACGAGCAGTACTTC.